This T cell receptor (beta chain) comes out of a study of shared T cell receptors in the human thymus. Profiled with immunoSEQ multiplex PCR; TCRdb holds only in-frame clones, not every one. Seen here are 500,000 to 750,000 clones, 88% observed once, and the top ten hold 0.008% to 0.011%. V shed 6 bases and J 1 base; nucleotides not matched to a gene: 4. Germline V gene sequence: CDR1 SGHRS, CDR2 YFSETQ. This CDR3 has 14 residues. This sample also appeared in a second study, on human thymus T cells. Per that study: It was from resections taken during corrective heart surgery that the thymus tissue came.

This chain connects TRBV5-1 to TRBJ2-1; 7 nucleotides agree with TRBD2. Sequenced input: thymocytes. The TCR comes from a boy under three years old with a congenital heart defect. CDR3 sequence: CASKWRESYNEQFF. CDR3 nucleotide sequence: TGCGCCAGCAAGTGGCGGGAGTCCTACAATGAGCAGTTCTTC.